The source of this T cell receptor (beta chain) is a study of cytomegalovirus exposure and HLA in healthy donors. Study-level findings and limits: Earlier analysis looked at TCR beta V segments, and most were productive about 87% or about 30% of the time.

V was pared by 4 bases and J by 2 bases, with 5 bases of the junction left unmatched. This CDR3 has 15 amino acids. The germline V gene has CDR1 SGHRS and CDR2 YFSETQ. PCR employed 60 Vbeta and 13 Jbeta primers. The repertoire was sequenced with immunoSEQ multiplex PCR; TCRdb's copy has only in-frame clones and lacks some. The sample yields approximately 150,000 clones, over 60% seen once. In its sample, this clone was seen once. Its antigen remains unidentified. The receptor was isolated from a woman in her thirties or forties in good health and CMV-seronegative. The rearrangement joins TRBV5-1 to TRBJ2-2; 7 bases line up with TRBD1. The sequencing input was PBMCs. CDR3 sequence (DNA): TGCGCCAGCAGCCAGGACAGGCCCAACACCGGGGAGCTGTTTTTT. Translated: CASSQDRPNTGELFF.